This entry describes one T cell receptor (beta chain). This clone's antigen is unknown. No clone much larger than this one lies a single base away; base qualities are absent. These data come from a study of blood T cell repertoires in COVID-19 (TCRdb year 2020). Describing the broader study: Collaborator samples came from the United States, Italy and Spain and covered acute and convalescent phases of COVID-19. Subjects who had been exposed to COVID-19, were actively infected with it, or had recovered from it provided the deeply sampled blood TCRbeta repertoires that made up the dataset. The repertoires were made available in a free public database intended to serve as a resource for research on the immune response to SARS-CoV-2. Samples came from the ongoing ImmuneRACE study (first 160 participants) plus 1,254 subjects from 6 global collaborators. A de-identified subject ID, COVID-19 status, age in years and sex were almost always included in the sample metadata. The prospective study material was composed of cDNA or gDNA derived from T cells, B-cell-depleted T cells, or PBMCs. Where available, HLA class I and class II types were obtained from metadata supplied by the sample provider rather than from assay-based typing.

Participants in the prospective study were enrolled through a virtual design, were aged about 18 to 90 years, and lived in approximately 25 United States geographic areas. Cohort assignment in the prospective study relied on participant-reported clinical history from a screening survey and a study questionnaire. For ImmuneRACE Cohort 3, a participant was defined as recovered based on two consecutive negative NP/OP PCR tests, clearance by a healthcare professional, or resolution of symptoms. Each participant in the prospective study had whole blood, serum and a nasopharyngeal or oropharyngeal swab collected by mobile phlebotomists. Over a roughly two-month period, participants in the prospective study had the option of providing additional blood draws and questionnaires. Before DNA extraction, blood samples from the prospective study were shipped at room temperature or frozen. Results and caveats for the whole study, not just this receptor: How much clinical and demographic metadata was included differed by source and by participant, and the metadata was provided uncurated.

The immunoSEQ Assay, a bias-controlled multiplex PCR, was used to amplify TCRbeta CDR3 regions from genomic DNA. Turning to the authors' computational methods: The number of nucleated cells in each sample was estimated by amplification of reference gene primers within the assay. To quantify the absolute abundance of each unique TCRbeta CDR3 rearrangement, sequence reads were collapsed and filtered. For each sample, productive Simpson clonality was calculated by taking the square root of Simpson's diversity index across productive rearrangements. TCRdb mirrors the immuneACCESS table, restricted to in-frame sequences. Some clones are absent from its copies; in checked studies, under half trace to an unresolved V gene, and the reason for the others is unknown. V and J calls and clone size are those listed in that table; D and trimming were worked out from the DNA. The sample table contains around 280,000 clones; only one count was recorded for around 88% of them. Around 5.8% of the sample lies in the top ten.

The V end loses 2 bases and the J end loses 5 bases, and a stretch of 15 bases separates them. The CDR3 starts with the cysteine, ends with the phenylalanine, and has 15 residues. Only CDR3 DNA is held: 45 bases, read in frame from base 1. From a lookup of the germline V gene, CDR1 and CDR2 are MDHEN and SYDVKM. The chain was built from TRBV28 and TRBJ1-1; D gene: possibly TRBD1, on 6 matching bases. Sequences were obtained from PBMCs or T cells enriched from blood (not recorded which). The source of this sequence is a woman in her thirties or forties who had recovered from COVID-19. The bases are TGTGCCAGCAGTTTAGGGCAGGGGTGGCTTACTGAAGCTTTCTTT. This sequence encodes CASSLGQGWLTEAFF.